The 30 T cell receptor beta chains below come from one sample, sequenced in a study of T cell responses to AZD1222 COVID-19 vaccine. Clones were sequenced by immunoSEQ multiplex PCR, and TCRdb holds only the in-frame ones, with some missing. This table holds roughly 160,000 clones, 85% to 90% found once. The sequencing here drew on peripheral blood, taken on day 0 of AZD1222 vaccination. Receptors were obtained from an adult in good health.

This chain joins TRBV7-9 and TRBJ2-5; 8 bases fit TRBD1. Germline lookup yields CDR1 SEHNR and CDR2 FQNEAQ (reference sequence). V dropped 0 bases and J dropped 5; count of bases not matched to a gene: 2. This CDR3 is 14 amino acids long. Here the CDR3 DNA reads TGTGCCAGCAGCTTAGCCGGACAGGGCGAGACCCAGTACTTC. It translates to CASSLAGQGETQYF.

The genes are TRBV7-3 and TRBJ2-1, with 9 bases fitting TRBD1. Germline CDR1 SGHTA, CDR2 FQGTGA. The CDR3 contains 15 residues. The junction had 7 bases not matched to a gene; V was cut back by 3 bases and J by 7 bases. CDR3 nucleotides: TGTGCCAGCAGCTTGACAGGGGGTTCAGGTAATGAGCAGTTCTTC. Protein sequence: CASSLTGGSGNEQFF.

This chain joins TRBV21-1 and TRBJ2-7; the D call of TRBD2 is as the table states it, not checked on the DNA. TRBV21-1 is a listed pseudogene. CDR3 length: 13 amino acids. CDR3 sequence reads: CASSRGGRRRQYV. The CDR3 DNA reads TGTGCCAGCAGCAGGGGGGGCAGGCGAAGGCAGTACGTC.

The chain couples TRBV4-2 to TRBJ2-2; D remains unclear. The CDR3 covers 17 residues. With 2 bases removed from V and 1 base from J, the gap between germline ends came to 14 bases. CDR1 is LGHNA, CDR2 YNFKEQ, per germline. The CDR3 region is CASSQPDFLGNTGELFF. In nucleotides, the CDR3 is TGTGCCAGCAGCCAACCCGACTTCCTGGGGAACACCGGGGAGCTGTTTTTT.

The chain joins TRBV12-3 or TRBV12-4 to TRBJ1-2; D perhaps matches TRBD1 (5 bases). V was pared by 6 bases and J by 4 bases, with 12 bases between. The CDR3 is 13 amino acids. CDR3 nucleotide sequence: TGTGCCAGCAGAACCGACAGTCGCTATGGCTACACCTTC. Its protein product is CASRTDSRYGYTF.

The V call is TRBV2, the J call TRBJ1-2; 10 bases are shared with TRBD1. The V gene end was trimmed by 6 bases and the J gene end by 5 bases; junction bases not matched to a gene: 6. Germline values: CDR1 SNHLY, CDR2 FYNNEI. This CDR3 has 14 amino acids. The chain's CDR3 is CASRAAGQGYGYTF. CDR3 in DNA: TGTGCCAGCAGGGCGGCGGGACAGGGGTATGGCTACACCTTC. Drawing the rest from reference TRBV2 and TRBJ1-2, the complete variable domain is EPEVTQTPSHQVTQMGQEVILRCVPISNHLYFYWYRQILGQKVEFLVSFYNNEISEKSEIFDDQFSVERPDGSNFTLKIRSTKLEDSAMYFCASRAAGQGYGYTFGSGTRLTVV.

The chain employs TRBV4-1 and TRBJ1-6; D unresolved. The CDR3 covers 16 residues. CDR1 is MGHRA, CDR2 YSYEKL, per germline. Trimming left V 2 bases short and J 7 bases short, with 15 bases between. The CDR3 loop reads CASSQSDLNANSPLHF. The CDR3 region has the DNA TGCGCCAGCAGCCAATCGGACTTAAACGCCAATTCACCCCTCCACTTT.

This chain links TRBV30 with TRBJ2-2, with 8 bases fitting TRBD2. The J segment lost 3 bases and the V segment lost 5 bases, leaving 11 bases of the junction unmatched. Germline loops: CDR1 GTSNPN, CDR2 SVGIG (reference sequence). The CDR3 is 16 amino acids. The CDR3: CAWVGRGVNDTGELFF. The CDR3 DNA reads TGTGCCTGGGTCGGGAGGGGGGTTAATGACACCGGGGAGCTGTTTTTT.

The genes are TRBV4-2 and TRBJ2-3; 7 nucleotides match TRBD2. Unmatched junction bases numbered 12, after V lost 4 bases and J lost 5 bases. The germline V gene encodes CDR1 LGHNA and CDR2 YNFKEQ. This CDR3 has 16 amino acids. CDR3 loop: CASSPRLAKEKDTQYF. CDR3 in DNA: TGTGCCAGCAGCCCCAGACTAGCCAAGGAGAAAGATACGCAGTATTTT.

The chain employs TRBV19 and TRBJ1-1; D may be TRBD1 (5 bases). The length of the CDR3 is 15 residues. Germline assignment: CDR1 LNHDA and CDR2 SQIVND (reference sequence). Trimming cost V 0 bases and J 0 bases, with 8 bases left between them. The CDR3 bases are TGTGCCAGTAGTATAGATCAGGGTATGAACACTGAAGCTTTCTTT. It codes for CASSIDQGMNTEAFF.

The chain uses TRBV9 and TRBJ2-7; 9 nucleotides align to TRBD2. With V trimmed by 4 bases and J by 0 bases, 2 bases remained unmatched. The CDR3 runs 14 residues. Germline V gene data show CDR1 as SGDLS and CDR2 as YYNGEE. DNA for the CDR3: TGTGCCAGCAGCCCTAGCGGGGTCTCCTACGAGCAGTACTTC. Translation gives CASSPSGVSYEQYF.

The chain combines TRBV7-3 with TRBJ2-3; D possibly uses TRBD1 or TRBD2 (7 bases each). The CDR3 loop spans 15 amino acids. The V end was cut by 4 bases, the J end by 0 bases, with 11 bases between. Germline loops: CDR1 SGHTA, CDR2 FQGTGA. The CDR3 DNA reads TGTGCCAGCAGCTCAGGGGGGGCAAGCACAGATACGCAGTATTTT. Residues: CASSSGGASTDTQYF.

This clone was recorded only once. The V gene is TRBV7-6, the J gene TRBJ1-2, with a possible D match to TRBD1 (6 bases). The V gene's germline CDR1 is SGHVS and CDR2 FNYEAQ. V lost 5 bases and J 8 bases, leaving 15 bases between the germline ends. CDR3 length: 13 residues. The CDR3 is CASSHAGGLGYTF. Written as DNA, the CDR3 is TGTGCCAGCAGCCACGCCGGGGGGCTCGGCTACACCTTC. Looking up the rest from reference TRBV7-6 and TRBJ1-2 gives the full variable domain: GAGVSQSPRYKVTKRGQDVALRCDPISGHVSLYWYRQALGQGPEFLTYFNYEAQQDKSGLPNDRFSAERPEGSISTLTIQRTEQRDSAMYRCASSHAGGLGYTFGSGTRLTVV.

Concerning this clone: Compared with germline, one end of the junction differs, possibly owing to a read error. The chain employs TRBV7-7 and TRBJ1-1; no reliable D call. The CDR3 is 13 residues long. CDR1 is SSHAT and CDR2 is FNYEAQ in the germline V gene (reference sequence). In DNA, the CDR3 is TGTGCTAGCAGCTTGGGGATGGGGACTGAAGCTTTCTTT. The encoded protein is CASSLGMGTEAFF.

The chain has TRBV9 and TRBJ2-1; 8 nucleotides line up with TRBD1. The CDR3 loop spans 13 amino acids. The germline V gene encodes CDR1 SGDLS and CDR2 YYNGEE. The V and J ends lost 0 bases and 13 bases, in that order; junction bases with no gene match: 6. CDR3 amino acids: CASSVDPQGAQFF. The CDR3 DNA reads as TGTGCCAGCAGCGTAGATCCCCAGGGGGCCCAGTTCTTC.

This chain uses TRBV27 with TRBJ1-2; D may be TRBD1 (6 bases). Germline V gene sequence: CDR1 MNHEY, CDR2 SMNVEV (reference sequence). CDR3 length equals 15 residues. The V end lost 3 bases, the J end lost 4 bases, and 15 bases lay between the germline ends. In DNA, the CDR3 is TGTGCCAGCAGTTTGGTGACAGGCGACCTCTATGGCTACACCTTC. It is translated as CASSLVTGDLYGYTF.

This clone was picked up a small number of times. The J gene is TRBJ2-1, the V gene TRBV11-3; 9 positions agree with TRBD1. The trim removed 0 bases at V and 3 bases at J, leaving 6 bases unmatched. Per germline, CDR1 SGHNT and CDR2 YENEEA. CDR3 length equals 17 residues. The CDR3, as DNA: TGTGCCAGCAGCTTAGAAGGCGGGACAGGGAACTACAATGAGCAGTTCTTC. Protein: CASSLEGGTGNYNEQFF.

This chain connects TRBV27 to TRBJ2-2, with D maybe TRBD1 (5 bases). This CDR3 spans 13 amino acids. Trimming removed 4 bases from V and 4 bases from J, with 7 bases in between. CDR1 MNHEY and CDR2 SMNVEV come from the germline V gene (reference sequence). The CDR3 here is CASSSTVTGELFF. DNA for the CDR3: TGTGCCAGCAGTTCGACAGTCACCGGGGAGCTGTTTTTT.

V is TRBV5-1 and J is TRBJ1-1; D may be TRBD1 (6 bases). Germline loops: CDR1 SGHRS, CDR2 YFSETQ. This CDR3 is built from 13 residues. Trimming removed 2 bases from V and 4 bases from J, with 9 bases in between. In DNA, the CDR3 is TGCGCCAGCAGCTTCGGCAGGGGCACTGAAGCTTTCTTT. This translates into CASSFGRGTEAFF.

J is TRBJ1-5 and V is TRBV5-1; 7 nucleotides align to TRBD1. This CDR3 is built from 14 residues. Unmatched junction bases numbered 3, after V lost 2 bases and J lost 4 bases. Germline loops: CDR1 SGHRS, CDR2 YFSETQ. The DNA for the CDR3 is TGCGCCAGCAGCTTCGGGACAGAGAATCAGCCCCAGCATTTT. Amino acids: CASSFGTENQPQHF.

This clone was seen a single time. This rearrangement joins TRBV7-9 to TRBJ1-5; D not resolved. CDR1 and CDR2 (germline): SEHNR, FQNEAQ (reference sequence). V was cut by 1 base and J by 11 bases, with 6 bases left in between. The CDR3 runs 11 residues. CDR3: CASSLVRSQHF. The DNA of the CDR3 is TGTGCCAGCAGCTTAGTGCGGTCCCAGCATTTT.

V is TRBV5-8 and J is TRBJ2-2; TRBD1 matches at 8 bases. Germline trimming cut 0 bases from V and 5 bases from J; bases unmatched to any gene: 6. The CDR3 is 16 amino acids. Germline V gives CDR1 SGHTS, CDR2 YDEGEE. Here the CDR3 reads CASSLAWTGLTGELFF. CDR3 bases: TGTGCCAGCAGCTTGGCTTGGACAGGGTTGACCGGGGAGCTGTTTTTT.

The chain employs TRBV30 and TRBJ2-7, with a weak D call TRBD1 (6 bases). CDR1 and CDR2 (germline): GTSNPN, SVGIG (reference sequence). Trimming removed 0 bases from V and 3 bases from J, with 18 bases in between. The CDR3 runs to 16 residues. The CDR3: CAWSVYEGVRGYEQYF. The CDR3 coding sequence is TGTGCCTGGAGTGTCTATGAGGGTGTCAGGGGCTACGAGCAGTACTTC.

The rearrangement joins TRBV28 to TRBJ1-5, with D hard to call. The CDR3 has 13 residues. V was trimmed by 3 bases and J by 3 bases, leaving 6 bases between them. Germline CDR1 reads MDHEN; CDR2 reads SYDVKM. CDR3 amino acids: CASSFPNNQPQHF. As DNA, the CDR3 is TGTGCCAGCAGTTTTCCCAACAATCAGCCCCAGCATTTT.

The gene calls are TRBV6-5 and TRBJ1-4, with 8 bases aligning to TRBD1. In germline, CDR1 is MNHEY, CDR2 SVGAGI. This CDR3 has 16 residues. V lost 2 bases, J lost 6 bases, and 8 bases stayed unmatched. This CDR3 is CASSYRETGGDEKLFF. The DNA for the CDR3 is TGTGCCAGCAGTTACCGCGAAACAGGGGGGGATGAAAAACTGTTTTTT.

The chain joins TRBV7-9 to TRBJ1-4, with D unclear. CDR1 and CDR2 from the germline V gene are SEHNR and FQNEAQ (reference sequence). The CDR3 spans 14 residues. Trimming cost V 10 bases and J 0 bases, with 12 bases left between them. The CDR3 region is CATEPDTTNEKLFF. The CDR3 DNA is TGTGCCACAGAACCTGACACAACTAATGAAAAACTGTTTTTT.

The chain couples TRBV19 to TRBJ1-2; 11 bases fit TRBD1. Germline V gene data show CDR1 as LNHDA and CDR2 as SQIVND (reference sequence). The CDR3 is 13 residues long. Trimming removed 4 bases from V and 8 bases from J; junction bases left unmatched: 3. The CDR3 DNA follows: TGTGCCAGTAGTACGGACAGGGGGCACGGCTACACCTTC. Its protein is CASSTDRGHGYTF.

The V and J genes are TRBV27 and TRBJ2-2; TRBD2 matches 10 bases. V gave up 8 bases and J gave up 6 bases; unmatched junction bases: 6. The CDR3 has 14 residues. Per germline, CDR1 MNHEY and CDR2 SMNVEV (reference sequence). The chain's CDR3 is CASSSGGAPGELFF. CDR3 DNA sequence: TGTGCCAGCTCCAGCGGGGGGGCCCCCGGGGAGCTGTTTTTT.

The chain has TRBV18 and TRBJ2-1; D gene uncertain. Germline V lookup: CDR1 KGHSH, CDR2 LQKENI. V was trimmed by 0 bases and J by 2 bases, leaving 2 bases between them. The length of the CDR3 is 13 residues. The CDR3 is CASSPPAYNEQFF. CDR3 nucleotides: TGTGCCAGCTCACCACCAGCCTACAATGAGCAGTTCTTC.

The V call is TRBV27, the J call TRBJ2-7, with 7 bases identical to TRBD2. CDR3 size: 14 residues. Germline lookup yields CDR1 MNHEY and CDR2 SMNVEV (reference sequence). The J segment lost 2 bases and the V segment lost 4 bases, leaving 5 bases of the junction unmatched. CDR3 bases: TGTGCCAGCAGTTCTGGGGGGGGGACCTACGAGCAGTACTTC. Translation: CASSSGGGTYEQYF.